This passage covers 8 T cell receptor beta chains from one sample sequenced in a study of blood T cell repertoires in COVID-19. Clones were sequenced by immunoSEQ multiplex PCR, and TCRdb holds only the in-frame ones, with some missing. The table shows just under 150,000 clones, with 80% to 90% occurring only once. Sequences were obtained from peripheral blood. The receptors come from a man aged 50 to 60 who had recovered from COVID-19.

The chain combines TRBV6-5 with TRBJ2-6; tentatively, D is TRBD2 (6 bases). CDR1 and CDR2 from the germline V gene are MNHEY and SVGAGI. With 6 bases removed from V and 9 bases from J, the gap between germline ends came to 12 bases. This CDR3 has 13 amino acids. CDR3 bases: TGTGCCAGCAGCCCCCTGGAGGGCAACGTCCTGACTTTC. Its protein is CASSPLEGNVLTF.

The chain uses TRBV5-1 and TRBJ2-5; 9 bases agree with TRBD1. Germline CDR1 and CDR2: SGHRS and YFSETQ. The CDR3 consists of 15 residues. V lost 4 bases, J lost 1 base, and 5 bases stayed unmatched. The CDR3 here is CASSRTGAVQETQYF. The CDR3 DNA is TGCGCCAGCAGCCGGACAGGGGCAGTCCAAGAGACCCAGTACTTC.

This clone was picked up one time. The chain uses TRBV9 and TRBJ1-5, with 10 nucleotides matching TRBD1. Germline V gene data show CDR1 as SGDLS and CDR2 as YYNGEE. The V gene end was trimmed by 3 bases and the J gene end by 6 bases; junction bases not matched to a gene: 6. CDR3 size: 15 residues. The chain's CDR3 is CASSAGTGVGQPQHF. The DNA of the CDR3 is TGTGCCAGCAGCGCCGGGACAGGGGTAGGTCAGCCCCAGCATTTT. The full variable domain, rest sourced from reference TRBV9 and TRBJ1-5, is DSGVTQTPKHLITATGQRVTLRCSPRSGDLSVYWYQQSLDQGLQFLIQYYNGEERAKGNILERFSAQQFPDLHSELNLSSLELGDSALYFCASSAGTGVGQPQHFGDGTRLSIL.

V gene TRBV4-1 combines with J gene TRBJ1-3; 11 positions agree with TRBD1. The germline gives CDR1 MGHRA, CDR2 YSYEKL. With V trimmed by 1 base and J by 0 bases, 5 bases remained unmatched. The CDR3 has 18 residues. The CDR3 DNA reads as TGCGCCAGCAGCCAAGGGACAGGGGGCCACCGCTCTGGAAACACCATATATTTT. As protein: CASSQGTGGHRSGNTIYF.

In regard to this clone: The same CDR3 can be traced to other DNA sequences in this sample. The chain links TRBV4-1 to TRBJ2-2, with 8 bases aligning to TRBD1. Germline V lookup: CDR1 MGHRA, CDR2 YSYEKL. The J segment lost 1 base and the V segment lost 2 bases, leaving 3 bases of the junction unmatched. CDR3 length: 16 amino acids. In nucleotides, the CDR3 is TGCGCCAGCAGCCAAACCGGGACAGGGAACACCGGGGAGCTGTTTTTT. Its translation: CASSQTGTGNTGELFF.

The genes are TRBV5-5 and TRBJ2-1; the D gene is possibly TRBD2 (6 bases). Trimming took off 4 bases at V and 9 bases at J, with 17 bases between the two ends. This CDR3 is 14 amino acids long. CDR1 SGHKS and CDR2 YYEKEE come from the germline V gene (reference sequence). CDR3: CASSQEEGRPEQFF. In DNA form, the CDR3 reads TGTGCCAGCAGCCAAGAGGAGGGTAGGCCTGAGCAGTTCTTC.

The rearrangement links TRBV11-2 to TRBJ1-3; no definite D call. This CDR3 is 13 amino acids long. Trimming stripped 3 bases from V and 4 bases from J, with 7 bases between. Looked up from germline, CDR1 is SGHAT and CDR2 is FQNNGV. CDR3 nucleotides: TGTGCCAGCAGCTTCGGGGAAGGAAACACCATATATTTT. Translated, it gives CASSFGEGNTIYF. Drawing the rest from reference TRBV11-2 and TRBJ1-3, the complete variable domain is EAGVAQSPRYKIIEKRQSVAFWCNPISGHATLYWYQQILGQGPKLLIQFQNNGVVDDSQLPKDRFSAERLKGVDSTLKIQPAKLEDSAVYLCASSFGEGNTIYFGEGSWLTVV.

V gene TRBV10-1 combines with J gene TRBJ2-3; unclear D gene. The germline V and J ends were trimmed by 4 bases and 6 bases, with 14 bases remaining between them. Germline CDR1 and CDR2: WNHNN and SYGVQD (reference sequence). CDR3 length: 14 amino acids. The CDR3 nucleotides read TGCGCCAGCAGTGGTCCGGGTTTGGTGGATACGCAGTATTTT. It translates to CASSGPGLVDTQYF.